This T cell receptor (beta chain) was documented in a study of T cells in Graves' hyperthyroidism and ophthalmopathy. Comments on this clonotype: At one end, the junction sequence differs from germline, possibly due to a read error.

Patients were excluded for uncontrolled infection, other autoimmune disease, pregnancy or lactation. This CDR3 region has 12 residues. The investigators amplified TCR beta CDR3 regions from RNA transcripts. TCR CDR3 regions were first amplified by RT-PCR with HTBI primers. TCRdb re-analysed the multiplex PCR reads in MiXCR, keeping a single row per CDR3 protein. The sample includes approximately 380,000 distinct CDR3 sequences, less than 20% of them seen just once. This receptor was taken from a young man with Graves' ophthalmopathy. Sequences were obtained from blood. The chain links TRBV12-3 or TRBV12-4 to TRBJ2-5; D call uncertain. CDR3: CVSSLVRETQYF. Here the CDR3 DNA reads TGTGTCAGCAGCTTAGTAAGAGAGACCCAGTACTTC.